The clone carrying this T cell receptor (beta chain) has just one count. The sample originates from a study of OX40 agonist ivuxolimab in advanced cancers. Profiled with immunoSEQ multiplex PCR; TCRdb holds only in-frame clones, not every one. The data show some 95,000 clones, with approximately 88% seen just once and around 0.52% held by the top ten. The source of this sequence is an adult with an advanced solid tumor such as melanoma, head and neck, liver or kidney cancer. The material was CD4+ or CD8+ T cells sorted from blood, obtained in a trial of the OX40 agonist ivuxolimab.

DNA for the CDR3: TGTGCCAGCAGCCAAGGACTTAGACAGGGGGCTTATGGCTACACCTTC. It is translated as CASSQGLRQGAYGYTF. The chain combines TRBV14 with TRBJ1-2, with 10 bases fitting TRBD1. The germline V gene encodes CDR1 SGHDN and CDR2 FVKESK. Trimming cost V 1 base and J 5 bases; bases outside gene matches: 7. The CDR3 runs to 16 residues.